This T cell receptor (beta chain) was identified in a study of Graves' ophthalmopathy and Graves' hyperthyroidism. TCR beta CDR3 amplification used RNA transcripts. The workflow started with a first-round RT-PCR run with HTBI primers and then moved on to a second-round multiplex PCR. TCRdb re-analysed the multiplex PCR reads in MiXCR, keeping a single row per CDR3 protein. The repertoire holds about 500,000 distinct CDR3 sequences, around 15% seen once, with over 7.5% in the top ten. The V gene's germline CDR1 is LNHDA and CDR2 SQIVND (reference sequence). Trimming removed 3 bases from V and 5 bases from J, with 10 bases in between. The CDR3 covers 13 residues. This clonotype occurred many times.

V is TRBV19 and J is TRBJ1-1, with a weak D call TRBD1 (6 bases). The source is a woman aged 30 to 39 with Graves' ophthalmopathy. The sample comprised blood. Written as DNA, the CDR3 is TGTGCCAGTAGTATCCAGGGGAGAACTGAAGCTTTCTTT. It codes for CASSIQGRTEAFF.